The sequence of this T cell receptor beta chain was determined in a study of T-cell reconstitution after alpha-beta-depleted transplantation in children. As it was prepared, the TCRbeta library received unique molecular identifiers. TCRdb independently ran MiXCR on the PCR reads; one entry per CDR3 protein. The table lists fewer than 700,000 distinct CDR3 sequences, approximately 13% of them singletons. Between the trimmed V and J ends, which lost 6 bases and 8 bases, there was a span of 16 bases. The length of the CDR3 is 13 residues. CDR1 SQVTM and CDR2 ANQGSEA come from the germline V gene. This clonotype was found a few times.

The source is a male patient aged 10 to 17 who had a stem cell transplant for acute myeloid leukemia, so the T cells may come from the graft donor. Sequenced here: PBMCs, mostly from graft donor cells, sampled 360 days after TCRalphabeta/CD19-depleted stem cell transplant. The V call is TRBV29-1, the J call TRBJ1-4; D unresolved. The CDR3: CSVLGGSGEKLFF. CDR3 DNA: TGCAGCGTCTTAGGAGGGTCCGGGGAAAAACTGTTTTTT.